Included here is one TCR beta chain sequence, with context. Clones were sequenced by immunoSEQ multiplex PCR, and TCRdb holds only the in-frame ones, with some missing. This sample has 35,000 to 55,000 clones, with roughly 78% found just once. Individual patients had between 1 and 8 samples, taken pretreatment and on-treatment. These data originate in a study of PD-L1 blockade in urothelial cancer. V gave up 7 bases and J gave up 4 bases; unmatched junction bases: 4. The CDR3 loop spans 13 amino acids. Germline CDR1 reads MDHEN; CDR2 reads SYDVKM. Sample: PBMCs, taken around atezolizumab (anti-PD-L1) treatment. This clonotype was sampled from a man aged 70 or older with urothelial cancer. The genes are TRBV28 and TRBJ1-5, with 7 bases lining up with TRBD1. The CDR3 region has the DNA TGTGCCAGCAACGACAGGGTAAATCAGCCCCAGCATTTT. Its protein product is CASNDRVNQPQHF. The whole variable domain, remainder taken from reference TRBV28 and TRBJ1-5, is DVKVTQSSRYLVKRTGEKVFLECVQDMDHENMFWYRQDPGLGLRLIYFSYDVKMKEKGDIPEGYSVSREKKERFSLILESASTNQTSMYLCASNDRVNQPQHFGDGTRLSIL.